This TCR beta chain is from a study of blood T cell repertoires in COVID-19 (dated by TCRdb to 2020 to 2021). Broadly, across the study: Samples covering the acute and convalescent phases of COVID-19 were provided by collaborators in the United States, Italy and Spain. HLA class I and class II types, where available, came from metadata supplied by the sample provider rather than from assay-based typing. The repertoires were released in a freely available public database intended as a resource for research on the immune response to SARS-CoV-2. The material from the prospective study consisted of cDNA or gDNA derived from T cells, B-cell-depleted T cells, or PBMCs. The samples were drawn from two sources: the first 160 participants of the ongoing ImmuneRACE study, and 1,200 or so subjects contributed by 6 global collaborators. Nearly every sample came with metadata listing a de-identified subject ID, COVID-19 status, age in years and sex. Deeply sampled blood TCRbeta repertoires from subjects exposed to, actively infected with, or recovered from COVID-19 were included in the dataset. On the study overall, not on this receptor specifically: The amount of clinical and demographic metadata varied by source and participant and was provided uncurated.

Counted from cysteine to phenylalanine, this CDR3 has 12 amino acids. Solely the CDR3 DNA is kept, with 36 bases framed from the first base. Germline trimming: 5 bases from V, 7 bases from J; junction bases outside gene matches: 4. As encoded in the germline V gene, CDR1 is KGHSH while CDR2 is LQKENI. As for this clone: Its specific antigen is unknown. No base quality values were provided; no much bigger clone lies one nucleotide off.

TCRbeta CDR3 regions were amplified from genomic DNA by means of the immunoSEQ Assay, a bias-controlled multiplex PCR. The source study handled its data this way. Nucleated cell counts per sample were estimated from amplification of reference gene primers within the assay. To quantify the absolute abundance of each unique TCRbeta CDR3 rearrangement, sequence reads were collapsed and filtered. For each sample, productive Simpson clonality was calculated by taking the square root of Simpson's diversity index across productive rearrangements. In TCRdb, the immuneACCESS table is reduced to in-frame sequences with V and J assigned. These tables do not hold every clone; where another copy was compared, an unresolved V gene accounts for under half, and the others remain unexplained. For V, J and clone size, that table is used; D and trimming come from the DNA. The table for this sample lists a few hundred thousand clones; 80% to 90% of them were counted only once. The top ten hold around 3.1% of the sample.

Participants in the prospective study were enrolled through a virtual design, were aged roughly 18 to 100 years, and lived in under 25 United States geographic areas. In the prospective study, participants were assigned to cohorts based on the clinical history participants reported in a screening survey and a study questionnaire. Exposed participants were defined as having been in contact with someone with a PCR-confirmed or clinician-diagnosed COVID-19 case within 2 weeks of study entry. Mobile phlebotomists in the prospective study collected whole blood, serum and a nasopharyngeal or oropharyngeal swab from every participant. Prospective study participants could optionally give additional blood draws and questionnaires over an approximately 2-month period. Before DNA extraction, blood samples from the prospective study were shipped at room temperature or frozen.

Sequencing was done on a sample of PBMCs or T cells enriched from blood (not recorded which). The TCR originated in a middle-aged woman who had been exposed to COVID-19. The chain was built from TRBV18 and TRBJ1-1, with TRBD1 identical over 7 junction bases. The DNA sequence is as follows: TGTGCCAGCTCAACGGGACAGTTTGAAGCTTTCTTT. Translated, this is CASSTGQFEAFF.